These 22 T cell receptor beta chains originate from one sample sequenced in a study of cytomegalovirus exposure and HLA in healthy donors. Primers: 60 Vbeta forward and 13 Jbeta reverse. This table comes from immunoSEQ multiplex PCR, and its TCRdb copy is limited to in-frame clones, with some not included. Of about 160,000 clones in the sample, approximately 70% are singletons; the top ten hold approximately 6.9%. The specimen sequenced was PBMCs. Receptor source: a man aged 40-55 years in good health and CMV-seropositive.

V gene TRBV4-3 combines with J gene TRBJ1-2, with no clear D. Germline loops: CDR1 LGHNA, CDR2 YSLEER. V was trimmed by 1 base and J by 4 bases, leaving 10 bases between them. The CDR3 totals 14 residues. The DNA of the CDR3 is TGCGCCAGCAGCCAAGTAGAGGGCGTCTATGGCTACACCTTC. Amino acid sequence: CASSQVEGVYGYTF.

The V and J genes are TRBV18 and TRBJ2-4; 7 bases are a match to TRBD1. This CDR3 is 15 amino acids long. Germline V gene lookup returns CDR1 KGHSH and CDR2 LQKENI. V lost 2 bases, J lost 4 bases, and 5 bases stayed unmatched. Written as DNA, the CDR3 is TGTGCCAGCTCACCATTGGACAGGTCAAAAAACATTCAGTACTTC. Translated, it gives CASSPLDRSKNIQYF. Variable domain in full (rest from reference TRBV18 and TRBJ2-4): NAGVMQNPRHLVRRRGQEARLRCSPMKGHSHVYWYRQLPEEGLKFMVYLQKENIIDESGMPKERFSAEFPKEGPSILRIQQVVRGDSAAYFCASSPLDRSKNIQYFGAGTRLSVL.

Here the CDR3 reads CASSQDLLAVGEQFF. The DNA for the CDR3 is TGTGCCAGCAGCCAAGATTTGTTGGCGGTCGGCGAGCAGTTCTTC. This chain links TRBV14 with TRBJ2-1; D unresolved. This CDR3 contains 15 residues. V lost 0 bases to trimming and J lost 10 bases, with 16 bases between them. Germline lookup yields CDR1 SGHDN and CDR2 FVKESK. The complete variable domain, with remaining parts taken from reference TRBV14 and TRBJ2-1, reads EAGVTQFPSHSVIEKGQTVTLRCDPISGHDNLYWYRRVMGKEIKFLLHFVKESKQDESGMPNNRFLAERTGGTYSTLKVQPAELEDSGVYFCASSQDLLAVGEQFFGPGTRLTVL.

The CDR3 is CASSEGFGQYF. DNA for the CDR3: TGTGCCAGCAGTGAAGGGTTCGGGCAGTACTTC. The chain employs TRBV2 and TRBJ2-7; D uncertain. V was pared by 1 base and J by 9 bases, with 7 bases between. This CDR3 has 11 residues. Germline CDR1 and CDR2: SNHLY and FYNNEI.

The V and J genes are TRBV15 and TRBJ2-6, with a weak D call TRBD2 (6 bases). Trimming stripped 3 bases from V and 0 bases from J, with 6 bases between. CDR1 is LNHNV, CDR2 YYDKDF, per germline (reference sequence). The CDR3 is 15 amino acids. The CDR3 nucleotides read TGTGCCACCAGCAGCGGGAGCTCTGGGGCCAACGTCCTGACTTTC. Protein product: CATSSGSSGANVLTF. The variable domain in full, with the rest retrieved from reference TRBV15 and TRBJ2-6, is DAMVIQNPRYQVTQFGKPVTLSCSQTLNHNVMYWYQQKSSQAPKLLFHYYDKDFNNEADTPDNFQSRRPNTSFCFLDIRSPGLGDTAMYLCATSSGSSGANVLTFGAGSRLTVL.

The CDR3 spells CASSEDPSGVLWGNQPQHF. CDR3 nucleotides: TGTGCCAGCAGTGAAGATCCTTCCGGAGTACTTTGGGGCAATCAGCCCCAGCATTTT. The rearrangement uses TRBV6-1 and TRBJ1-5; no definite D call. This CDR3 is built from 19 residues. Germline CDR1 MNHNS, CDR2 SASEGT. Trimming left V 1 base short and J 2 bases short, with 21 bases between.

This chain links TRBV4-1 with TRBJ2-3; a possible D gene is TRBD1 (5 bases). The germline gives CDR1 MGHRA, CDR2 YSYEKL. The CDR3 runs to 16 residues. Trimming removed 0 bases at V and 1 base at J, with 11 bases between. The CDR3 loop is CASSQEGRVGTDTQYF. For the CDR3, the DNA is TGCGCCAGCAGCCAAGAAGGCAGGGTGGGCACAGATACGCAGTATTTT.

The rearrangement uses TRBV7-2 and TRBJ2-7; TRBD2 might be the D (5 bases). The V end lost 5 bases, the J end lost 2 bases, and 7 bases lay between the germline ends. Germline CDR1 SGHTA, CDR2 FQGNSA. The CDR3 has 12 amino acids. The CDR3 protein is CASSLLAYEQYF. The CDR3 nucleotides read TGTGCCAGCAGCCTACTAGCCTACGAGCAGTACTTC. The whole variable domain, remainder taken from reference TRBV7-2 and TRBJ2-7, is GAGVSQSPSNKVTEKGKDVELRCDPISGHTALYWYRQSLGQGLEFLIYFQGNSAPDKSGLPSDRFSAERTGGSVSTLTIQRTQQEDSAVYLCASSLLAYEQYFGPGTRLTVT.

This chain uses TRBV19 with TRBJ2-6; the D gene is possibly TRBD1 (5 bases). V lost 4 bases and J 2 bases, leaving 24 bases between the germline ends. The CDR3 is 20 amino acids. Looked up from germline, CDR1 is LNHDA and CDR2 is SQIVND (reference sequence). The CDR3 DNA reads TGTGCCAGTAGTACGCAGCAGGGTATCAGTGTGCGTGCTGGGGCCAACGTCCTGACTTTC. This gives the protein CASSTQQGISVRAGANVLTF. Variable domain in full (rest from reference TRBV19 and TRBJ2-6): DGGITQSPKYLFRKEGQNVTLSCEQNLNHDAMYWYRQDPGQGLRLIYYSQIVNDFQKGDIAEGYSVSREKKESFPLTVTSAQKNPTAFYLCASSTQQGISVRAGANVLTFGAGSRLTVL.

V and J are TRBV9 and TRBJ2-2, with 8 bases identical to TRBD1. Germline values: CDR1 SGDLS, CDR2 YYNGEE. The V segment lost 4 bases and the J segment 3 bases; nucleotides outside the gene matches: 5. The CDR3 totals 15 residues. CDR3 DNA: TGTGCCAGCAGCCCAAGGACAGGGTACACCGGGGAGCTGTTTTTT. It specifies CASSPRTGYTGELFF.

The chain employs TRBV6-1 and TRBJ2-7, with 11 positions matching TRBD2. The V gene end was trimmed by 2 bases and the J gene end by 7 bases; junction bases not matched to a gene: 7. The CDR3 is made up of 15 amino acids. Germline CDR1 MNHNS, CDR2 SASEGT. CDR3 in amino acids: CASSEISGGVFEQYF. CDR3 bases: TGTGCCAGCAGTGAAATTAGCGGGGGGGTGTTTGAGCAGTACTTC.

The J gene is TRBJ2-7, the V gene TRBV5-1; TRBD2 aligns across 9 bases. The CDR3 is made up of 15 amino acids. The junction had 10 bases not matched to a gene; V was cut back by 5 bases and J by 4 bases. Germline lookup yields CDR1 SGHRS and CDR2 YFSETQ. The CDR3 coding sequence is TGCGCCAGCAGATCCGGGACTAGCTTTCCTTACGAGCAGTACTTC. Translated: CASRSGTSFPYEQYF. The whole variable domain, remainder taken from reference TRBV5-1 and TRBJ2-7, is KAGVTQTPRYLIKTRGQQVTLSCSPISGHRSVSWYQQTPGQGLQFLFEYFSETQRNKGNFPGRFSGRQFSNSRSEMNVSTLELGDSALYLCASRSGTSFPYEQYFGPGTRLTVT.

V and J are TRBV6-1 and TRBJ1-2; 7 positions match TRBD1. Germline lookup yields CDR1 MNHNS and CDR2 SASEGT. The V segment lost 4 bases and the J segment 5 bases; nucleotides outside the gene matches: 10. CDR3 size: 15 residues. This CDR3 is CASSGAGGLRYGYTF. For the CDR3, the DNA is TGTGCCAGCAGTGGGGCAGGGGGGCTACGGTATGGCTACACCTTC.

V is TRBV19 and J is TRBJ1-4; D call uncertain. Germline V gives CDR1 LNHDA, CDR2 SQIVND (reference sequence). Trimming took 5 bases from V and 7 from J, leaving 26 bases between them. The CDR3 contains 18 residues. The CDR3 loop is CASSYNVPGPSRGEKLFF. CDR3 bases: TGTGCCAGTAGTTACAACGTTCCAGGCCCGTCCCGGGGTGAAAAACTGTTTTTT. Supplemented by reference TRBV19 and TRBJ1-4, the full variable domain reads DGGITQSPKYLFRKEGQNVTLSCEQNLNHDAMYWYRQDPGQGLRLIYYSQIVNDFQKGDIAEGYSVSREKKESFPLTVTSAQKNPTAFYLCASSYNVPGPSRGEKLFFGSGTQLSVL.

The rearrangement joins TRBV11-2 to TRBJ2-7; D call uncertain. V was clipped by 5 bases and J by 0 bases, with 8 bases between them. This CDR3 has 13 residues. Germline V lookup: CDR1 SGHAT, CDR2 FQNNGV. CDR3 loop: CASSHGASYEQYF. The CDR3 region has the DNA TGTGCCAGCAGCCACGGAGCCTCCTACGAGCAGTACTTC.

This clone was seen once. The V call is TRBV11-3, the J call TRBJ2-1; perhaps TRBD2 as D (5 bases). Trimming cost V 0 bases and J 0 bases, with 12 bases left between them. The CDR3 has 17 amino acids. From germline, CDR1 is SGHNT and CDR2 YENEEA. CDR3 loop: CASSLDGHGGSYNEQFF. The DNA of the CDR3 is TGTGCCAGCAGCTTAGACGGCCATGGAGGCTCCTACAATGAGCAGTTCTTC. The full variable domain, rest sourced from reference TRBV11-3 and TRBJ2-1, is EAGVVQSPRYKIIEKKQPVAFWCNPISGHNTLYWYLQNLGQGPELLIRYENEEAVDDSQLPKDRFSAERLKGVDSTLKIQPAELGDSAVYLCASSLDGHGGSYNEQFFGPGTRLTVL.

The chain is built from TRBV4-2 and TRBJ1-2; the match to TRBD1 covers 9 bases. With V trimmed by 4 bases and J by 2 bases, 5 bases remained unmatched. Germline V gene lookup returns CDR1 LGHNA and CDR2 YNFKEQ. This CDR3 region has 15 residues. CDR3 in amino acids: CASSREQGANYGYTF. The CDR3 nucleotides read TGTGCCAGCAGCCGAGAACAGGGGGCGAACTATGGCTACACCTTC.

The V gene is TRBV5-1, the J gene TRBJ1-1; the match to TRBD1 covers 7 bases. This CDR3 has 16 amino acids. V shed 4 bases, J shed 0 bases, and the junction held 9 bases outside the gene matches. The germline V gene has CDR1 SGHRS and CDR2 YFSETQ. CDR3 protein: CASSPAGTALNTEAFF. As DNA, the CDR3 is TGCGCCAGCAGCCCCGCCGGGACAGCCTTGAACACTGAAGCTTTCTTT.

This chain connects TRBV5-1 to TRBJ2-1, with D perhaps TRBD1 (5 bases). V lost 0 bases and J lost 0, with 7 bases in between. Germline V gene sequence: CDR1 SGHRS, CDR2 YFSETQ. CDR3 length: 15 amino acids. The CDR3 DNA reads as TGCGCCAGCAGCTTGGCCCAGGGCTCCTACAATGAGCAGTTCTTC. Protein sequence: CASSLAQGSYNEQFF.

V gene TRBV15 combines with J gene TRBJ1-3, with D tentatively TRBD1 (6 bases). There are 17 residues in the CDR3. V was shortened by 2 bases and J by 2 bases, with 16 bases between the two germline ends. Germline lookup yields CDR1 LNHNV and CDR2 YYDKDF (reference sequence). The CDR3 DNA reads TGTGCCACCAGCAGATCCAGGGGATTAAACGCTGGAAACACCATATATTTT. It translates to CATSRSRGLNAGNTIYF.

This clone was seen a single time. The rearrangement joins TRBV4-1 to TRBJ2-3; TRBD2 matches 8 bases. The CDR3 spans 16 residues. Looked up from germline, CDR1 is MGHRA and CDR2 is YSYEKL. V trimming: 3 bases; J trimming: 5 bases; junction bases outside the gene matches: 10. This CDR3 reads CASSQQSRGGLDTQYF. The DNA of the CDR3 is TGCGCCAGCAGCCAGCAGTCCCGGGGGGGCTTAGATACGCAGTATTTT.

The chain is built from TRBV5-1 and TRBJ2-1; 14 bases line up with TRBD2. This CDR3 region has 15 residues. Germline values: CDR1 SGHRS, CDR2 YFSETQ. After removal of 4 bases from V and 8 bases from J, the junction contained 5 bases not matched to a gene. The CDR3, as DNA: TGCGCCAGCAGCGCCAGACTAGCGGGGGGGGATGAGCAGTTCTTC. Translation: CASSARLAGGDEQFF.